The subject of this entry is one T cell receptor beta chain. Here immunoSEQ multiplex PCR was the method, and the copy in TCRdb shows in-frame clones only, minus some. The sample includes about 150,000 clones, 85% of them seen just once. This entry belongs to a study of blood T cell repertoires in COVID-19. Cohort 3 donors were reported recovered after two negative PCRs, clearance, or symptom resolution. Germline V CDR1 and CDR2: SGHTA, FQGTGA. The CDR3 sequence is 14 residues long. Trimming removed 4 bases at V and 1 base at J, with 10 bases between. The specimen was PBMCs or T cells enriched from blood (not recorded which). This receptor was obtained from a woman in her thirties or forties who had recovered from COVID-19. The V call is TRBV7-3, the J call TRBJ1-1, with D perhaps TRBD1 (5 bases). The CDR3, as DNA: TGTGCCAGCAGCTCGGGACTGGCGAACACTGAAGCTTTCTTT. Translation: CASSSGLANTEAFF.